This T cell receptor beta chain was obtained from a study of regulatory T cells in long-lasting Graves disease. Trimming removed 3 bases from V and 2 bases from J, with 18 bases in between. Germline CDR1 is SGHRS and CDR2 is YFSETQ. CDR3 length: 17 amino acids. Study observations and caveats: Lower TCR diversity was seen in persistent Graves' patients than in newly diagnosed ones. The number of shared public clonotypes was higher in persistent patients (roughly 2,800) than new patients (966).

Regarding time point: newly diagnosed GD, antithyroid drugs for less than 3 months. PBMC RNA was the source of the TCR library. In this cohort, patients came from an endocrinology department located in Xi'an, China. There are a few counts of this clonotype. Its antigen remains unidentified. To make TCR beta libraries, researchers used iRepertoire HTBI primers and Arm-PCR of CDR3 regions. In TCRdb, the multiplex PCR reads were re-called with MiXCR into one record per CDR3 protein. The profile covers some 560,000 distinct CDR3 sequences, with more than 15% appearing a single time and roughly 25% taken by the ten largest. Another study also made use of these data, one on T cells in Graves' hyperthyroidism and ophthalmopathy.

Sequences were derived from peripheral blood mononuclear cells (PBMCs), sampled at new diagnosis, from a patient treated with antithyroid drugs. The rearrangement uses TRBV5-1 and TRBJ2-1; D ambiguous. The clonotype comes from a woman aged 35 to 60 with Graves disease. CDR3 bases: TGCGCCAGCAGCTCGGAGCCAAACTTCGTAGCCTACAATGAGCAGTTCTTC. Its translation: CASSSEPNFVAYNEQFF. Together with reference TRBV5-1 and TRBJ2-1, the CDR3 gives the full variable domain: KAGVTQTPRYLIKTRGQQVTLSCSPISGHRSVSWYQQTPGQGLQFLFEYFSETQRNKGNFPGRFSGRQFSNSRSEMNVSTLELGDSALYLCASSSEPNFVAYNEQFFGPGTRLTVL.